Described below is a single T cell receptor (beta chain) sequence and its context. Antigen specificity is unknown. Sequencing used immunoSEQ multiplex PCR; TCRdb keeps in-frame clones, though not all of them. The sample consists of some 44,000 clones, just under 95% of them appearing once. The data were obtained in a study of graft-versus-host responses after intestinal transplantation. The overall study: Among the recipients, transplants were multivisceral, liver-intestinal, or isolated intestinal. Whole-study findings and limits: High graft-versus-host to host-versus-graft clonal ratios were found in allografts of patients who had graft-donor T cell macrochimerism.

V shed 0 bases and J shed 4 bases, with 9 bases lying between them. The germline V gene encodes CDR1 MNHNY and CDR2 SVGAGI (reference sequence). The CDR3 extends over 14 amino acids. Sequences were derived from PBMCs, sampled 335 days after intestinal transplant. The chain links TRBV6-6 to TRBJ1-1; D remains unclear. This sequence originates from a human patient who received an intestinal transplant, so some T cells may come from the graft donor. The CDR3 region has the DNA TGTGCCAGCAGTTACTCGGAGGGTAGCACTGAAGCTTTCTTT. As protein: CASSYSEGSTEAFF.